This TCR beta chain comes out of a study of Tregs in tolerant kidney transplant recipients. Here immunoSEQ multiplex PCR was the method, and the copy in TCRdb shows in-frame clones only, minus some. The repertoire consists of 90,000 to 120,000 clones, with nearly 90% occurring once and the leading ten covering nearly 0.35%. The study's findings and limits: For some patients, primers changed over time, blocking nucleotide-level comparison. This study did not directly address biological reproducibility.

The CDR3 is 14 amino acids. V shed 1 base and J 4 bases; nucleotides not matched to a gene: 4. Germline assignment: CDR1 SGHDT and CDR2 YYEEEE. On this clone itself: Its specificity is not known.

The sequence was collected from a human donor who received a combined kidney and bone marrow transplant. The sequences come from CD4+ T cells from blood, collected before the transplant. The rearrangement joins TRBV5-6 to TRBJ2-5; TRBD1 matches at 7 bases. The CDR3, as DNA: TGTGCCAGCAGCTTGCAGGGGGATGGAGAGACCCAGTACTTC. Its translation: CASSLQGDGETQYF.